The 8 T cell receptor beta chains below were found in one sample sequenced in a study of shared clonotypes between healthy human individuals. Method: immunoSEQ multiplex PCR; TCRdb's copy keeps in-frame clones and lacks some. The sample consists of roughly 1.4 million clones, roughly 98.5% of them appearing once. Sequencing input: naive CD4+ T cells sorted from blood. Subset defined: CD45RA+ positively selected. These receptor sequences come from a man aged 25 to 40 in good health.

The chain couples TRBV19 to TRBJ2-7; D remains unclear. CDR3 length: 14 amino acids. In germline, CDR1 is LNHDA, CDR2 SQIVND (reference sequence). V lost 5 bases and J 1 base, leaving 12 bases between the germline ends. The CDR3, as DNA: TGTGCCAGTAGTCCGGCGGCCCCATCCTACGAGCAGTACTTC. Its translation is CASSPAAPSYEQYF.

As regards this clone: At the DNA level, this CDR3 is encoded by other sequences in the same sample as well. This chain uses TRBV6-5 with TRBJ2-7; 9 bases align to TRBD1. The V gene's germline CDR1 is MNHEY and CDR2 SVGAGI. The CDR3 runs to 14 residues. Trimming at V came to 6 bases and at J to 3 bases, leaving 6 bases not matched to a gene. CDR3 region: CASRPPGQGYEQYF. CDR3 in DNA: TGTGCCAGCAGGCCTCCGGGACAGGGCTACGAGCAGTACTTC.

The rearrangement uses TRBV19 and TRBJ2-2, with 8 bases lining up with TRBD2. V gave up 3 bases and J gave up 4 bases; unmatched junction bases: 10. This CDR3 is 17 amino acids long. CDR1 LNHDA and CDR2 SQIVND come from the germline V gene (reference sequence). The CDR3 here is CASSMRQGLAVTGELFF. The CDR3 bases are TGTGCCAGTAGTATGAGACAAGGACTAGCAGTCACCGGGGAGCTGTTTTTT.

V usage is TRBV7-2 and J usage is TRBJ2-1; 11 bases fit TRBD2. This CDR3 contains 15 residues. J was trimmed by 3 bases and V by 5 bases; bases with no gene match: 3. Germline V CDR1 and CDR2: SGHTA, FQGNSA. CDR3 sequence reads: CASSDTSGSYNEQFF. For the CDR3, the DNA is TGTGCCAGCAGCGACACTAGCGGGAGCTACAATGAGCAGTTCTTC.

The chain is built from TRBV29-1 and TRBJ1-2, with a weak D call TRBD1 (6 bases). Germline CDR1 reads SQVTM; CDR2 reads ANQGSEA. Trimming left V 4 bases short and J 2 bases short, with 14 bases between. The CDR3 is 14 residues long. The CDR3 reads CSVGQVGANYGYTF. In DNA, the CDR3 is TGCAGCGTTGGACAGGTGGGCGCGAACTATGGCTACACCTTC.

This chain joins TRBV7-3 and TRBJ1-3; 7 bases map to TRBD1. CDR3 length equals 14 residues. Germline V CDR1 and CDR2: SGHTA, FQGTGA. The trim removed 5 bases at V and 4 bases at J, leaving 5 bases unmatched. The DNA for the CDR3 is TGTGCCAGCAGCCCCACAGGGGCAGGAAACACCATATATTTT. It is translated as CASSPTGAGNTIYF.

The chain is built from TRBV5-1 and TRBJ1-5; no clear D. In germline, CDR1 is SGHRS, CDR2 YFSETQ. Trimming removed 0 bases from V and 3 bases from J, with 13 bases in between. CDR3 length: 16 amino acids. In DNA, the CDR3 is TGCGCCAGCAGCTTGGGGCCCGGGAGCACCAATCAGCCCCAGCATTTT. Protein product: CASSLGPGSTNQPQHF. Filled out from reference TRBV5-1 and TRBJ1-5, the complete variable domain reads KAGVTQTPRYLIKTRGQQVTLSCSPISGHRSVSWYQQTPGQGLQFLFEYFSETQRNKGNFPGRFSGRQFSNSRSEMNVSTLELGDSALYLCASSLGPGSTNQPQHFGDGTRLSIL.

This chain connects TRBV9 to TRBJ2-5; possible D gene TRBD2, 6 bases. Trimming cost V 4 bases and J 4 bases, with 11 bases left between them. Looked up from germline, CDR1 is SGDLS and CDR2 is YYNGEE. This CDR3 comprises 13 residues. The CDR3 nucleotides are TGTGCCAGCAGCCCCCTGGGGGGAGAGACCCAGTACTTC. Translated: CASSPLGGETQYF.